One sample yielded the 22 T cell receptor beta chains listed below, sequenced in a study of blood T cell repertoires in COVID-19. Produced via immunoSEQ multiplex PCR; TCRdb's table is partial and in-frame only. The sample lists around 320,000 clones; 90% to 95% were seen once. The sequenced sample was PBMCs or T cells enriched from blood (not recorded which). These receptors all come from a woman in her 30s who had been exposed to COVID-19.

This sequence joins TRBV20-1 and TRBJ1-1, with 9 bases lining up with TRBD1. V shed 6 bases and J 10 bases; nucleotides not matched to a gene: 6. The CDR3 totals 11 residues. The V gene's germline CDR1 is DFQATT and CDR2 SNEGSKA (reference sequence). The CDR3 DNA sequence: TGCAGTGCCCCACAGGGGGCGACAGCTTTCTTT. Encoded protein: CSAPQGATAFF.

The chain's CDR3 is CASSLVGGNSPLHF. For the CDR3, the DNA is TGTGCCAGCAGCTTAGTAGGGGGAAATTCACCCCTCCACTTT. The chain links TRBV11-1 to TRBJ1-6, with a weak D call TRBD1 (6 bases). The length of the CDR3 is 14 residues. V was cut by 1 base and J by 7 bases, with 8 bases left in between. From germline, CDR1 is SGHAT and CDR2 FQDESV (reference sequence).

In regard to this clone: Other DNA sequences from this sample encode an identical CDR3 as well. The chain is built from TRBV24-1 and TRBJ1-2; D may be TRBD1 (6 bases). The CDR3 consists of 12 residues. V was trimmed by 3 bases and J by 8 bases, leaving 9 bases between them. In germline, CDR1 is KGHDR, CDR2 SFDVKD. CDR3 sequence (DNA): TGTGCCACCAGTGATGCGGACAGCGGCTACACCTTC. This gives the protein CATSDADSGYTF.

J is TRBJ1-1 and V is TRBV9, with 12 positions matching TRBD1. V was pared by 6 bases and J by 1 base, with 10 bases of the junction left unmatched. The CDR3 length is 17 residues. Germline CDR1 reads SGDLS; CDR2 reads YYNGEE. CDR3 coding DNA: TGTGCCAGCACCAGTCTACAGGGACAGGGGGCGAACACTGAAGCTTTCTTT. As protein: CASTSLQGQGANTEAFF.

This chain links TRBV24-1 with TRBJ1-2; D may be TRBD1 (6 bases). CDR3 length equals 15 residues. Germline loops: CDR1 KGHDR, CDR2 SFDVKD. V lost 5 bases and J 2 bases, leaving 14 bases between the germline ends. CDR3 amino acids: CATSAPAGQNYGYTF. CDR3 coding DNA: TGTGCCACCAGTGCTCCGGCCGGACAGAACTATGGCTACACCTTC.

The chain joins TRBV4-1 to TRBJ1-2; the D is unclear. The CDR3 totals 15 residues. V lost 3 bases and J lost 3, with 14 bases in between. Germline loops: CDR1 MGHRA, CDR2 YSYEKL. Here the CDR3 reads CASSHGGGRDYGYTF. The CDR3 coding sequence is TGCGCCAGCAGCCATGGTGGAGGAAGGGACTATGGCTACACCTTC.

This clone was observed once. This chain connects TRBV27 to TRBJ1-1; the D gene is possibly TRBD1 (5 bases). The CDR3 loop spans 14 amino acids. Germline V gene lookup returns CDR1 MNHEY and CDR2 SMNVEV (reference sequence). V was trimmed by 7 bases and J by 3 bases, leaving 15 bases between them. The CDR3 reads CASKWGGGYTEAFF. CDR3 nucleotide sequence: TGTGCCAGCAAATGGGGGGGAGGGTACACTGAAGCTTTCTTT.

The chain employs TRBV27 and TRBJ1-1, with a tentative D call TRBD1 (6 bases). Germline values: CDR1 MNHEY, CDR2 SMNVEV (reference sequence). There are 15 residues in the CDR3. Trimming took 6 bases from V and 6 from J, leaving 20 bases between them. The DNA of the CDR3 is TGTGCCAGCAGATCATCCGGGACACCGGCCCCTGAAGCTTTCTTT. Protein: CASRSSGTPAPEAFF.

The rearrangement uses TRBV12-3 or TRBV12-4 and TRBJ1-1; TRBD1 matches 7 bases. Trimming at V came to 5 bases and at J to 5 bases, leaving 5 bases not matched to a gene. The CDR3 consists of 13 residues. CDR3 sequence reads: CASSRGQTTEAFF. In nucleotides, the CDR3 is TGTGCCAGCAGTAGGGGACAGACTACTGAAGCTTTCTTT.

This chain connects TRBV6-5 to TRBJ1-2, with D perhaps TRBD1 (6 bases). The V end was cut by 2 bases, the J end by 8 bases, with 9 bases between. Germline V CDR1 and CDR2: MNHEY, SVGAGI. CDR3 length: 12 amino acids. In DNA form, the CDR3 reads TGTGCCAGCAGTTACGGGCAGGGGGGCTACACCTTC. Its protein is CASSYGQGGYTF.

The chain has TRBV5-1 and TRBJ1-1; D is possibly TRBD1 (6 bases). The CDR3 has 15 amino acids. The germline gives CDR1 SGHRS, CDR2 YFSETQ. Trimming left V 2 bases short and J 1 base short, with 12 bases between. The CDR3 loop reads CASSFNPGQNTEAFF. CDR3 nucleotides: TGCGCCAGCAGCTTCAATCCGGGACAGAACACTGAAGCTTTCTTT.

This clone was detected a few times. The chain is built from TRBV7-6 and TRBJ1-1; TRBD1 might be the D (5 bases). Germline CDR1 SGHVS, CDR2 FNYEAQ. The length of the CDR3 is 16 residues. Trimming took off 7 bases at V and 1 base at J, with 19 bases between the two ends. In DNA form, the CDR3 reads TGTGCCAGCACTCCCGCGGGGGGAGGCTCGAACACTGAAGCTTTCTTT. This gives the protein CASTPAGGGSNTEAFF.

V and J are TRBV24-1 and TRBJ1-3, with 7 bases that match TRBD1. CDR1 KGHDR and CDR2 SFDVKD come from the germline V gene. CDR3 length: 15 residues. V lost 4 bases to trimming and J lost 4 bases; unmatched junction nucleotides: 6. The CDR3 region is CATSEWPGQGNTIYF. The CDR3 DNA follows: TGTGCCACCAGTGAGTGGCCGGGACAGGGAAACACCATATATTTT.

This chain joins TRBV10-1 and TRBJ1-6, with TRBD1 matching 8 bases. V lost 5 bases, J lost 9 bases, and 6 bases stayed unmatched. The CDR3 is made up of 14 amino acids. Germline assignment: CDR1 WNHNN and CDR2 SYGVQD (reference sequence). CDR3 loop: CASSPDRDGSPLHF. In DNA form, the CDR3 reads TGCGCCAGCAGTCCGGACAGGGACGGTTCACCCCTCCACTTT.

The chain has TRBV10-3 and TRBJ1-2; 7 bases match TRBD1. The CDR3 runs to 20 residues. Trimming removed 3 bases from V and 1 base from J; junction bases left unmatched: 20. Germline assignment: CDR1 ENHRY and CDR2 SYGVKD. The CDR3 DNA sequence: TGTGCCATCAGTGACATCGATGTGTCCTGGGACAGATGGGGTAACTATGGCTACACCTTC. This gives the protein CAISDIDVSWDRWGNYGYTF.

The chain links TRBV7-6 to TRBJ1-5, with 10 bases aligning to TRBD1. CDR1 is SGHVS and CDR2 is FNYEAQ in the germline V gene. J gave up 3 bases and V 4 bases, and 18 bases lay outside the gene matches. This CDR3 region has 20 residues. CDR3 DNA sequence: TGTGCCAGCAGCTCCACTCCATACCTCGGGGGACAGGGGAACAATCAGCCCCAGCATTTT. It specifies CASSSTPYLGGQGNNQPQHF. The variable domain in full, with the rest retrieved from reference TRBV7-6 and TRBJ1-5, is GAGVSQSPRYKVTKRGQDVALRCDPISGHVSLYWYRQALGQGPEFLTYFNYEAQQDKSGLPNDRFSAERPEGSISTLTIQRTEQRDSAMYRCASSSTPYLGGQGNNQPQHFGDGTRLSIL.

This chain joins TRBV11-2 and TRBJ1-2, with a weak D call TRBD1 (6 bases). Germline lookup yields CDR1 SGHAT and CDR2 FQNNGV. V lost 5 bases to trimming and J lost 6 bases, with 19 bases between them. This CDR3 spans 15 amino acids. The CDR3, as DNA: TGTGCCAGCAGCATTGACCGAGGACAGAGTGATGGCTACACCTTC. Translation gives CASSIDRGQSDGYTF. Looking up the rest from reference TRBV11-2 and TRBJ1-2 gives the full variable domain: EAGVAQSPRYKIIEKRQSVAFWCNPISGHATLYWYQQILGQGPKLLIQFQNNGVVDDSQLPKDRFSAERLKGVDSTLKIQPAKLEDSAVYLCASSIDRGQSDGYTFGSGTRLTVV.

The CDR3 region is CASSRQGQGAEAFF. In nucleotides, the CDR3 is TGCGCCAGCAGCAGGCAGGGACAGGGGGCTGAAGCTTTCTTT. This rearrangement joins TRBV5-1 to TRBJ1-1; 11 bases map to TRBD1. This CDR3 region has 14 residues. CDR1 SGHRS and CDR2 YFSETQ come from the germline V gene. V shed 4 bases, J shed 6 bases, and the junction held 5 bases outside the gene matches. The full variable domain, with the rest looked up from reference TRBV5-1 and TRBJ1-1, is KAGVTQTPRYLIKTRGQQVTLSCSPISGHRSVSWYQQTPGQGLQFLFEYFSETQRNKGNFPGRFSGRQFSNSRSEMNVSTLELGDSALYLCASSRQGQGAEAFFGQGTRLTVV.

The V and J genes are TRBV11-3 and TRBJ1-3; no firm D call. V lost 5 bases and J 0 bases, leaving 11 bases between the germline ends. Germline V gene data show CDR1 as SGHNT and CDR2 as YENEEA. The CDR3 length is 15 residues. The CDR3 DNA follows: TGTGCCAGCAGCCAACGGGGAGACTCTGGAAACACCATATATTTT. Translating gives CASSQRGDSGNTIYF.

This clone was detected once. The CDR3 nucleotides read TGTGCCAGCAGCCCCGGACTAGCGGGGGGAATCACAGATACGCAGTATTTT. It translates to CASSPGLAGGITDTQYF. V usage is TRBV5-4 and J usage is TRBJ2-3; 14 bases align to TRBD2. Germline V gene data show CDR1 as SGHNT and CDR2 as YYREEE (reference sequence). After removal of 4 bases from V and 2 bases from J, the junction contained 6 bases not matched to a gene. The CDR3 consists of 17 residues.

The V and J genes are TRBV11-3 and TRBJ2-3; possibly TRBD2 for D (6 bases). The CDR3 totals 13 residues. CDR1 and CDR2 (germline): SGHNT, YENEEA. Trimming cost V 5 bases and J 7 bases, with 13 bases left between them. This CDR3 is CASSLTRHHTQYF. CDR3 in DNA: TGTGCCAGCAGCCTGACTAGGCACCATACGCAGTATTTT.

V gene TRBV19 combines with J gene TRBJ2-2; 8 bases match TRBD1. The CDR3 covers 15 residues. The J segment lost 0 bases and the V segment lost 7 bases, leaving 4 bases of the junction unmatched. CDR1 is LNHDA, CDR2 SQIVND, per germline (reference sequence). In DNA form, the CDR3 reads TGTGCCAGTAACCGACAGGGGTCGAACACCGGGGAGCTGTTTTTT. This translates into CASNRQGSNTGELFF.